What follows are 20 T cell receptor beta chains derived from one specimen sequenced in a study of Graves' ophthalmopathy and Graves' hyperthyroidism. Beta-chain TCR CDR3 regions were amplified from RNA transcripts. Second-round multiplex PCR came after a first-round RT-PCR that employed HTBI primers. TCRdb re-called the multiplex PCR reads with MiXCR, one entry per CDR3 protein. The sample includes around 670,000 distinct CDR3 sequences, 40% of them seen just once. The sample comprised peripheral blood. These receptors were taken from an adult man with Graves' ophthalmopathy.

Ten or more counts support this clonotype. The CDR3 sequence is CSVHGGSSDGYTF. In DNA form, the CDR3 reads TGCAGCGTTCATGGGGGCAGTTCCGATGGCTACACCTTC. This rearrangement joins TRBV29-1 to TRBJ1-2; maybe TRBD1 (6 bases). Between the trimmed V and J ends, which lost 5 bases and 6 bases, there was a span of 16 bases. CDR3 length: 13 amino acids. CDR1 is SQVTM and CDR2 is ANQGSEA in the germline V gene.

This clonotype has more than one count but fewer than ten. The CDR3 DNA reads as TGTGCCAGCAGCCCCCGGACAGGGAACCCCTACGAGCAGTACTTC. It yields the protein CASSPRTGNPYEQYF. The chain carries TRBV7-9 and TRBJ2-7; 8 bases are a match to TRBD1. Germline assignment: CDR1 SEHNR and CDR2 FQNEAQ (reference sequence). The CDR3 is 15 amino acids. V was pared by 5 bases and J by 2 bases, with 8 bases of the junction left unmatched. Variable domain in full (rest from reference TRBV7-9 and TRBJ2-7): DTGVSQNPRHKITKRGQNVTFRCDPISEHNRLYWYRQTLGQGPEFLTYFQNEAQLEKSRLLSDRFSAERPKGSFSTLEIQRTEQGDSAMYLCASSPRTGNPYEQYFGPGTRLTVT.

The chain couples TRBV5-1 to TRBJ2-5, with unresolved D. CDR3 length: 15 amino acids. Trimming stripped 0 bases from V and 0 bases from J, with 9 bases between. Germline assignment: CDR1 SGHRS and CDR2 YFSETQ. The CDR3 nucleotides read TGCGCCAGCAGCTTGGAATCGCTGTACCAAGAGACCCAGTACTTC. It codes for CASSLESLYQETQYF.

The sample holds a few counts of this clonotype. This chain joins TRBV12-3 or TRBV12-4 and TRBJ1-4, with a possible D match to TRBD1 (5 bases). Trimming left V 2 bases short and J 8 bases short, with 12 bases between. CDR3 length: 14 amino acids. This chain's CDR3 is CASSLRRQTEKLFF. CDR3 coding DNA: TGTGCCAGCAGTTTACGCCGACAGACGGAAAAACTGTTTTTT.

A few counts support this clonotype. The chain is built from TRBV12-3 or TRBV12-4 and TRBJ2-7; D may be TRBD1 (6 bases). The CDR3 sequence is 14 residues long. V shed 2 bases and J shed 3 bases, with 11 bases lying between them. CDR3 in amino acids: CASSLQRGSYEQYF. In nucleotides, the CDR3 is TGTGCCAGCAGTTTACAGAGGGGGAGCTACGAGCAGTACTTC.

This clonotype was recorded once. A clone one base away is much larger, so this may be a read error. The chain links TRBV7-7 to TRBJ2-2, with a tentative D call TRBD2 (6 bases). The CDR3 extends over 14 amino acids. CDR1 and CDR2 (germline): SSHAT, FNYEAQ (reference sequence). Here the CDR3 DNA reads TGTGCTAGCGGCTTAGGTCCCGAGACCGGGGAGCTGTTTTTT. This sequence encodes CASGLGPETGELFF.

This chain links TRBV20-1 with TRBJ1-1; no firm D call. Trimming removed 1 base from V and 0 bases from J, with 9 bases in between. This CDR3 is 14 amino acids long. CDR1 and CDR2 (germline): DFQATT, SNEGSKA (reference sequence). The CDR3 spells CSARVASLNTEAFF. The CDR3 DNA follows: TGCAGTGCTAGAGTTGCCAGCTTGAACACTGAAGCTTTCTTT.

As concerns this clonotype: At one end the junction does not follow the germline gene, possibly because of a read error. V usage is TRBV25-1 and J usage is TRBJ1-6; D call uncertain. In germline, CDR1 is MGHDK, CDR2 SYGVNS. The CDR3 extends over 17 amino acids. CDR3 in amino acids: CAGSEYSRGLSPSSLHF. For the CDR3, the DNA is TGTGCCGGCAGTGAATACTCCCGAGGGTTGTCACCCTCTTCCCTCCACTTT.

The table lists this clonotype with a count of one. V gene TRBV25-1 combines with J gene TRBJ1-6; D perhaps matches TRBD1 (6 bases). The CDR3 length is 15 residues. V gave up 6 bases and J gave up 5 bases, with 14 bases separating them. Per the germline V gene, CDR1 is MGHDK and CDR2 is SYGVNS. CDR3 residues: CASSAKQGNNSPLHF. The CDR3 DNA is TGTGCCAGCAGCGCTAAACAGGGAAATAATTCACCCCTCCACTTT. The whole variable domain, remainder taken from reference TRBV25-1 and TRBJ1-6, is EADIYQTPRYLVIGTGKKITLECSQTMGHDKMYWYQQDPGMELHLIHYSYGVNSTEKGDLSSESTVSRIRTEHFPLTLESARPSHTSQYLCASSAKQGNNSPLHFGNGTRLTVT.

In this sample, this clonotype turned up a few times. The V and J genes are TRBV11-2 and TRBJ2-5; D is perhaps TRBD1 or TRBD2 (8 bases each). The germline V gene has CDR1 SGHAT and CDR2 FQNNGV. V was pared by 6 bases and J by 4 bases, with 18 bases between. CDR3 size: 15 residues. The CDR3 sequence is CASRRQGTRLETQYF. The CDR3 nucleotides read TGTGCCAGCAGGCGACAGGGGACTAGGTTAGAGACCCAGTACTTC.

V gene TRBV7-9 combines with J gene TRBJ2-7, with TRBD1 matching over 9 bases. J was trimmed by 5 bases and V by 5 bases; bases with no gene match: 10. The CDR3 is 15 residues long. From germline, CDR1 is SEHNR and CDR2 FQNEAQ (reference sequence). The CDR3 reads CASSQTGQGAHEQYF. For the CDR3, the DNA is TGTGCCAGCAGCCAGACGGGACAGGGTGCCCACGAGCAGTACTTC.

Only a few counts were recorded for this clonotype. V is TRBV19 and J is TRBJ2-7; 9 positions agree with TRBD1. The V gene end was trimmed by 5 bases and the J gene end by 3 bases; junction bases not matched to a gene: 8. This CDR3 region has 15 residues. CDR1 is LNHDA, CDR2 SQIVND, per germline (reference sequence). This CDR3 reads CASSPGTGNDYEQYF. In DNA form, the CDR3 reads TGTGCCAGTAGTCCCGGGACAGGGAATGACTACGAGCAGTACTTC.

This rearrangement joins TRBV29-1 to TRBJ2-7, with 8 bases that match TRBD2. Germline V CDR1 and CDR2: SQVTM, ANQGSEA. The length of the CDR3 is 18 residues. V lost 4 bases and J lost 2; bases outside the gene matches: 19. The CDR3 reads CSVAEITLRAGRAYEQYF. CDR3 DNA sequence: TGCAGCGTTGCCGAAATTACTCTTCGTGCCGGGAGGGCCTACGAGCAGTACTTC.

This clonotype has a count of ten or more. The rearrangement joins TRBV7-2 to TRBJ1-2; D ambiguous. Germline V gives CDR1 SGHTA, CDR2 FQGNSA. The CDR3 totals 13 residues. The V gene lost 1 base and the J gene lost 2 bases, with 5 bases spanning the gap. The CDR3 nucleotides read TGTGCCAGCAGCTTAGGTTTGAACTATGGCTACACCTTC. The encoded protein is CASSLGLNYGYTF.

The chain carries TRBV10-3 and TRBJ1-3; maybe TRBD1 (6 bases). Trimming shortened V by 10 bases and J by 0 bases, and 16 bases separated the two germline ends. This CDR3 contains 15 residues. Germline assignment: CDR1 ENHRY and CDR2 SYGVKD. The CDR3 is CASRFQDSSGNTIYF. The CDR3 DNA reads TGTGCCAGCAGGTTCCAGGACAGCTCTGGAAACACCATATATTTT.

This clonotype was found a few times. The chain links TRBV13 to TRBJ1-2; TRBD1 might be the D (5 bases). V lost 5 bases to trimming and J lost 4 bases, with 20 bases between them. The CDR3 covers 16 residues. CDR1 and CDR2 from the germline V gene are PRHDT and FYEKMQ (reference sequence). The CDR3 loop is CASSDVPQGGGYGYTF. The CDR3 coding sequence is TGTGCCAGCAGCGACGTCCCTCAGGGAGGTGGCTATGGCTACACCTTC.

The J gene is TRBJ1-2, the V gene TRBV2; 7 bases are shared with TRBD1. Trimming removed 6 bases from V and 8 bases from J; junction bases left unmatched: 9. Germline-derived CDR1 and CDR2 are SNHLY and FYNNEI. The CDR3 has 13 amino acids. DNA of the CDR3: TGTGCCAGCAGGAAGGGGGCCTTTTCCGGCTACACCTTC. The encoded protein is CASRKGAFSGYTF.

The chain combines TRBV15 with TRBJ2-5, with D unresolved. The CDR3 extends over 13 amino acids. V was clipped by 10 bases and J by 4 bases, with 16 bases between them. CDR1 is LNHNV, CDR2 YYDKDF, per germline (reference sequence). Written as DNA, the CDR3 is TGTGCCAGCAGTGAAAGGGTGCCAGAGACCCAGTACTTC. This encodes CASSERVPETQYF. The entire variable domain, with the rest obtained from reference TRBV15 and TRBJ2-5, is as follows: DAMVIQNPRYQVTQFGKPVTLSCSQTLNHNVMYWYQQKSSQAPKLLFHYYDKDFNNEADTPDNFQSRRPNTSFCFLDIRSPGLGDTAMYLCASSERVPETQYFGPGTRLLVL.

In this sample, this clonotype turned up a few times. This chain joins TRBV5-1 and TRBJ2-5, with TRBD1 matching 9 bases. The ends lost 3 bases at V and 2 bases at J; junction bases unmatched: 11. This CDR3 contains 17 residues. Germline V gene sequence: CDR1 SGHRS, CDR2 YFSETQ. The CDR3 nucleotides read TGCGCCAGCAGCTCATTGGGGACAGGGATTTCGCAAGAGACCCAGTACTTC. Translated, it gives CASSSLGTGISQETQYF.

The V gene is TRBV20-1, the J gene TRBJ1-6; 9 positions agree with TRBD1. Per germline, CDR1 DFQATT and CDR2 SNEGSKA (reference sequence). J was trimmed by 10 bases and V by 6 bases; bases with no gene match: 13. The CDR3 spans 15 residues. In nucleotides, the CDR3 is TGCAGTGCACACAACGACAGGGGGGAAGTGTCACCCCTCCACTTT. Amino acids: CSAHNDRGEVSPLHF.